This T cell receptor beta chain emerged from a study of Ad26.COV2.S vaccination and SARS-CoV-2 variants. As for the study in general: The donor participated in the COV1001 trial, in its Ad26.COV2.S arm. Ad26.COV2.S shots went into the muscle once or twice, 56 days apart. Findings and caveats of the study: Vaccinated and placebo-treated recipients had similar non-spike TCR breadth. The TCR breadth and depth analyses may have understated or missed part of the total T cell responses.

Concerning this clone itself: Antigen specificity is unknown.

Sample treatment: approximately 18 received Ad26.COV2.S at low or high dose, single or two shots; about 5 received placebo; per-sample allocation not given. Sampling occurred on day 63 after the first vaccine or placebo injection. TCRdb's table, derived via immunoSEQ multiplex PCR, lists solely in-frame clones and lacks some. This table has around 320,000 clones, approximately 86% appearing once. Germline lookup yields CDR1 MNHEY and CDR2 SVGAGI. There are 13 residues in the CDR3. Trimming shortened V by 4 bases and J by 3 bases, and 10 bases separated the two germline ends. The chain carries TRBV6-5 and TRBJ2-7; D unclear. The specimen was peripheral blood, collected in a trial of Ad26.COV2.S vaccine versus placebo. The TCR sequence derives from a person between 18 and 60 years old who received the Ad26.COV2.S COVID-19 vaccine or a placebo. CDR3 region: CASSSPTFYEQYF. DNA of the CDR3: TGTGCCAGCAGTTCTCCGACCTTCTACGAGCAGTACTTC.